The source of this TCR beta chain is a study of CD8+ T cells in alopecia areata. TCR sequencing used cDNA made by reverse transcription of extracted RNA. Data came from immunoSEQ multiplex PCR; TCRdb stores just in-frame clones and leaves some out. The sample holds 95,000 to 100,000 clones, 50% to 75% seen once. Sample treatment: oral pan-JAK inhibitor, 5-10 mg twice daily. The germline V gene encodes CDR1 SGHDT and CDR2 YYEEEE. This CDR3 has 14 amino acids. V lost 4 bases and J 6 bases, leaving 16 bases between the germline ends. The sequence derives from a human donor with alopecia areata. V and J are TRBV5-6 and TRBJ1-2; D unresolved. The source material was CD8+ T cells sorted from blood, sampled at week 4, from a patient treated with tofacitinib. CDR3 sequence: CASSPDLRENGYTF. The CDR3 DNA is TGTGCCAGCAGCCCCGATCTAAGGGAGAATGGCTACACCTTC.